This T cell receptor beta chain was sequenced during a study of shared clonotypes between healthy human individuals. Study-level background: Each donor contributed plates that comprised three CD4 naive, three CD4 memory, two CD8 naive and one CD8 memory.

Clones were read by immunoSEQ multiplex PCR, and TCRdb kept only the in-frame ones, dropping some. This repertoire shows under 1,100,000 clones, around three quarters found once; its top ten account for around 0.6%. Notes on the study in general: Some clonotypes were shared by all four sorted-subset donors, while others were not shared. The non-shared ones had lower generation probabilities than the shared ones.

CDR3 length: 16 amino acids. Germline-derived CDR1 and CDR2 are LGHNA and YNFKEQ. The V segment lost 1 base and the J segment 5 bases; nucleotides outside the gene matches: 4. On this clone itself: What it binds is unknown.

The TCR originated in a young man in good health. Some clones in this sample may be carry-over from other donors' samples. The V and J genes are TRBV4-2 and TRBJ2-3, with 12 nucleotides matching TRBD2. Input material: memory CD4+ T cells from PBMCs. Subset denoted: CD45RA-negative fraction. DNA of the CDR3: TGTGCCAGCAGCCAAGTAGCTAGCGGGAGGGGAGATACGCAGTATTTT. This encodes CASSQVASGRGDTQYF.